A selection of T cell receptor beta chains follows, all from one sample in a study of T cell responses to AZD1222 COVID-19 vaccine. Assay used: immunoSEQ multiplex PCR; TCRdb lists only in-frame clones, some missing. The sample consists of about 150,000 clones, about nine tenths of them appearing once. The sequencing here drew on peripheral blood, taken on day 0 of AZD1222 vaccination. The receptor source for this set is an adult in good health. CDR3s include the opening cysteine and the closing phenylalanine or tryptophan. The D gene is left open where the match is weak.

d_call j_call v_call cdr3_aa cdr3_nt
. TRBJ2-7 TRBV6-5 CASRKPQGNEQYF TGTGCCAGCAGGAAACCCCAGGGTAACGAGCAGTACTTC
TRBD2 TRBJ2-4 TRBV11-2 CASSLGLAGGTLQYF TGTGCCAGCAGCTTAGGACTAGCGGGGGGGACCCTTCAGTACTTC
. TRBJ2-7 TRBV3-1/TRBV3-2 CASSQAQRSSYEQYF TGTGCCAGCAGCCAAGCTCAAAGGAGCTCCTACGAGCAGTACTTC
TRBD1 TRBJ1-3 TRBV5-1 CASSLHMTGAGNTIYF TGCGCCAGCAGCTTGCACATGACAGGGGCTGGAAACACCATATATTTT
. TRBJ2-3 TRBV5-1 CASSLGRTTDTQYF TGCGCCAGCTCTTTAGGGCGGACCACAGATACGCAGTATTTT
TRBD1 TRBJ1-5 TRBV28 CASSDRGGNQPQHF TGTGCCAGCAGTGACAGGGGTGGCAATCAGCCCCAGCATTTT
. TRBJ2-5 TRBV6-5 CASSYSGRLGETQYF TGTGCCAGCAGTTACTCTGGGCGGCTGGGGGAGACCCAGTACTTC
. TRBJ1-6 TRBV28 CASSLRGMGSPLHF TGTGCCAGCAGTTTACGGGGTATGGGCTCACCCCTCCACTTT
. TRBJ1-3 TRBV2 CASRYSGLLSGNTIYF TGTGCCAGCAGATACAGCGGACTCCTTTCTGGAAACACCATATATTTT
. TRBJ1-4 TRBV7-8 CASSLAGLTGKLFF TGTGCCAGCAGCTTAGCCGGGCTGACCGGAAAACTGTTTTTT
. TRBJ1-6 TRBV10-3 CAISEAAGSSSYNSPLHF TGTGCCATCAGTGAGGCGGCAGGTTCTAGCTCCTATAATTCACCCCTCCACTTT
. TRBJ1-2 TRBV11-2 CASSSSLRQAGYTF TGTGCCAGCAGCTCCTCCCTCCGGCAAGCTGGCTACACCTTC
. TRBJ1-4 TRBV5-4 CASSLDPTGGGEKLFF TGTGCCAGCAGCTTGGACCCGACAGGCGGGGGTGAAAAACTGTTTTTT
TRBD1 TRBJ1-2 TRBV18 CASSLQGQGAYGYTF TGTGCCAGCTCCCTTCAGGGACAGGGGGCGTATGGCTACACCTTC
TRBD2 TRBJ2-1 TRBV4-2 CASSQLATSSYNEQFF TGTGCCAGCAGCCAATTAGCGACTAGCTCATACAATGAGCAGTTCTTC